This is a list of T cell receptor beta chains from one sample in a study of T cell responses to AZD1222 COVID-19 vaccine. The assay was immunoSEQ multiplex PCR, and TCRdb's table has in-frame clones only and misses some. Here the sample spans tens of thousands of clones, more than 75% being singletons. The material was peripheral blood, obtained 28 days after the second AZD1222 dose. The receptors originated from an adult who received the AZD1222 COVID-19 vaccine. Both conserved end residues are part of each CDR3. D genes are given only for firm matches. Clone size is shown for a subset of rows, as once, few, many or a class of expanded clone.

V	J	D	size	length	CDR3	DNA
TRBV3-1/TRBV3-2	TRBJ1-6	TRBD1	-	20	CASSQEEGGQKSSYNSPLHF	TGTGCCAGCAGCCAAGAAGAAGGGGGACAGAAGAGCTCCTATAATTCACCCCTCCACTTT
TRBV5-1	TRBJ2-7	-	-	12	CASSLNPYEQYF	TGCGCCAGCAGCTTGAACCCCTACGAGCAGTACTTC
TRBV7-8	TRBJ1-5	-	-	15	CASSPVRASNQPQHF	TGTGCCAGCAGCCCAGTCAGAGCCAGCAATCAGCCCCAGCATTTT
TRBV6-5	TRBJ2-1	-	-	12	CASSYDSNEQFF	TGTGCCAGCAGTTACGACTCCAATGAGCAGTTCTTC
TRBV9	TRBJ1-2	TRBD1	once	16	CASSVSPGGSDYGYTF	TGTGCCAGCAGCGTATCCCCAGGGGGCTCGGACTATGGCTACACCTTC
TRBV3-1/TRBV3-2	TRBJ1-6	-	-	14	CASSPGRSNSPLHF	TGTGCCAGCAGCCCGGGACGGAGTAATTCACCCCTCCACTTT
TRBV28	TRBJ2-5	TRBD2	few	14	CASIVGGGSETQYF	TGTGCCAGCATTGTGGGGGGAGGGTCAGAGACCCAGTACTTC
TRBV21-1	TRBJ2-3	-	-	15	CASSKDQRGTDTQYF	TGTGCCAGCAGCAAAGATCAAAGGGGCACAGATACGCAGTATTTT
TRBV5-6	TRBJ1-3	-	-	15	CASSLVGGSGNTIYF	TGTGCCAGCAGCTTGGTAGGGGGTTCTGGAAACACCATATATTTT
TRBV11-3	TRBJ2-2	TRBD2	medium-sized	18	CARHKGLAGVPNTGELFF	TGTGCCAGGCATAAGGGACTAGCGGGAGTACCGAACACCGGGGAGCTGTTTTTT
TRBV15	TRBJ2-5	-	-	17	CATSGEHPRRFQETQYF	TGTGCCACCAGCGGCGAGCACCCTAGACGGTTCCAAGAGACCCAGTACTTC
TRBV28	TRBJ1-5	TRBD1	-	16	CASSLPGGGGNQPQHF	TGTGCCAGCAGTTTACCAGGGGGCGGGGGCAATCAGCCCCAGCATTTT
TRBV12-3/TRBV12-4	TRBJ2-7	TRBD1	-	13	CASRSRDSYEQYF	TGTGCCAGCAGGTCCAGGGACAGCTACGAGCAGTACTTC
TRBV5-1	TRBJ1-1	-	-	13	CASSLEIGGGAFF	TGCGCCAGCAGCTTGGAGATAGGGGGAGGAGCTTTCTTT
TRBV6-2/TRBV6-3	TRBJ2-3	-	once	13	CASSYSYTDTQYF	TGTGCCAGCAGTTACTCCTACACAGATACGCAGTATTTT
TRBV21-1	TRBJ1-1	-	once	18	CASSATDDGQGRDTEAFF	TGTGCCAGCAGCGCCACCGACGACGGACAGGGGCGAGATACTGAAGCTTTCTTT
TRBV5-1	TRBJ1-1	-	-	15	CASSLAPGAPTEAFF	TGCGCCAGCAGCTTGGCCCCTGGGGCGCCCACTGAAGCTTTCTTT
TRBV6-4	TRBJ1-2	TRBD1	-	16	CASSDSKGQGKYGYTF	TGTGCCAGCAGTGACTCTAAAGGACAGGGTAAATATGGCTACACCTTC
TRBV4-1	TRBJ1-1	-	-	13	CASSQDGDNEAFF	TGCGCCAGCAGCCAAGATGGGGATAATGAAGCTTTCTTT
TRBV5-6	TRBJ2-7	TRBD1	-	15	CASSLDRGFSYEQYF	TGTGCCAGCAGCCTGGACAGGGGGTTCTCCTACGAGCAGTACTTC
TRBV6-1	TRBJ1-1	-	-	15	CASSEPSVVNTEAFF	TGTGCCAGCAGTGAACCTAGCGTTGTGAACACTGAAGCTTTCTTT
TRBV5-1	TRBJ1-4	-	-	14	CASSERGMGEKLFF	TGCGCCAGCAGTGAGCGGGGGATGGGTGAAAAACTGTTTTTT
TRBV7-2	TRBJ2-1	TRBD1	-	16	CASSLAGTGVGNEQFF	TGTGCCAGCAGCTTAGCCGGGACAGGGGTGGGCAATGAGCAGTTCTTC
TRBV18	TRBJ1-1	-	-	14	CASSPSGLNTEAFF	TGTGCCAGCTCACCGTCAGGTCTGAACACTGAAGCTTTCTTT
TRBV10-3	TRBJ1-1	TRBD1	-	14	CASSPTGAGTEAFF	TGTGCCAGCTCCCCTACAGGGGCAGGGACTGAAGCTTTCTTT
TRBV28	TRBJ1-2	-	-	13	CASTFIQGGGYTF	TGTGCCAGCACCTTTATACAGGGTGGTGGCTACACCTTC
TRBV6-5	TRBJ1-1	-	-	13	CASSWDINTEAFF	TGTGCCAGCAGTTGGGACATAAACACTGAAGCTTTCTTT
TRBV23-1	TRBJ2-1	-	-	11	CASSQSHGPFF	TGCGCCAGCAGTCAATCACACGGTCCGTTCTTC
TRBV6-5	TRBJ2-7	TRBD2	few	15	CASTKGTSGSYEQYF	TGTGCCAGCACCAAGGGGACTAGCGGATCCTACGAGCAGTACTTC
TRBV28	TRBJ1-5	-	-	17	CASNLSPSRREGQPQHF	TGTGCCAGCAATCTGTCCCCCTCGAGGAGGGAGGGCCAGCCCCAGCATTTT
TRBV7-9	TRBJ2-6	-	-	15	CASSYPGIGANVLTF	TGTGCCAGCAGCTATCCAGGGATCGGGGCCAACGTCCTGACTTTC
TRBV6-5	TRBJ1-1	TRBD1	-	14	CASSSSSGTGRAFF	TGTGCCAGCAGTTCCTCCTCCGGGACAGGACGAGCTTTCTTT
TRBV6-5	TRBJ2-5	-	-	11	CSTEEGETQYF	TGTTCCACCGAGGAGGGGGAGACCCAGTACTTC
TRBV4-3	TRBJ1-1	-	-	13	CASSLRMNTEAFF	TGCGCCAGCAGTCTCCGCATGAACACTGAAGCTTTCTTT
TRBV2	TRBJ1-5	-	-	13	CASSMDQGQPQHF	TGTGCCAGCAGCATGGACCAGGGTCAGCCCCAGCATTTT
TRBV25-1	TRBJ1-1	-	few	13	CASSGGHFTEAFF	TGTGCCAGCAGTGGAGGACACTTCACTGAAGCTTTCTTT
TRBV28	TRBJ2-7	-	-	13	CASYRGGGHEQYF	TGTGCCTCCTACCGGGGAGGGGGCCACGAGCAGTACTTC
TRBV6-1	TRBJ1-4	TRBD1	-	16	CASSEAQGQGDEKLFF	TGTGCCAGCAGTGAAGCGCAGGGACAGGGGGACGAAAAACTGTTTTTT
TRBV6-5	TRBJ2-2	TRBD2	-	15	CASSGEGVGTGELFF	TGTGCCAGCAGCGGGGAGGGTGTGGGAACCGGGGAGCTGTTTTTT
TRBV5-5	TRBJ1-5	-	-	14	CASSLVGGDQPQHF	TGTGCCAGCAGCTTGGTGGGGGGTGATCAGCCCCAGCATTTT
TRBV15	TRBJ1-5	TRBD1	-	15	CATRSTGKVNQPQHF	TGTGCCACCAGGTCGACAGGGAAAGTTAATCAGCCCCAGCATTTT
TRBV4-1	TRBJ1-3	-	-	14	CASSLQGPGNTIYF	TGCGCCAGCAGCCTACAGGGCCCTGGAAACACCATATATTTT
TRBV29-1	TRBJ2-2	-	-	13	CSANRGGTGELFF	TGCAGCGCGAATCGAGGGGGGACCGGGGAGCTGTTTTTT
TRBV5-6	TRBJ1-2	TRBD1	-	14	CASSPGQEYYGYTF	TGTGCCAGCAGCCCCGGACAGGAATACTATGGCTACACCTTC
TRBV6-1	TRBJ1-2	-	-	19	CASSESPYWGRDKDYGYTF	TGTGCCAGCAGTGAGTCCCCATATTGGGGGCGGGATAAGGACTATGGCTACACCTTC
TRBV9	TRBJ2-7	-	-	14	CASSSGQYPYEQYF	TGTGCCAGCAGTAGTGGACAGTATCCCTACGAGCAGTACTTC
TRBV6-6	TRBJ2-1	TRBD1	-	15	CASTQTRTGESEQFF	TGTGCCAGCACCCAAACAAGGACAGGGGAGAGTGAGCAGTTCTTC
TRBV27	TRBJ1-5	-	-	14	CASSWGGTNQPQHF	TGTGCCAGCAGTTGGGGGGGGACCAATCAGCCCCAGCATTTT
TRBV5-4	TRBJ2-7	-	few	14	CASSYSTESYEQYF	TGTGCCAGCAGCTACTCGACAGAGTCCTACGAGCAGTACTTC
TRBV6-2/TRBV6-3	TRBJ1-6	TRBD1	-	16	CASSPSRTGTDSPLHF	TGTGCCAGCAGTCCGTCGAGGACAGGGACGGATTCACCCCTCCACTTT
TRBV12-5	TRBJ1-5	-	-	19	CASGLVRATGNSGNQPQHF	TGTGCTAGTGGTTTGGTACGAGCTACAGGCAATAGTGGCAATCAGCCCCAGCATTTT
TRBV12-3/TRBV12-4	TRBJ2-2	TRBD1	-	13	CASRTGGTGELFF	TGTGCCAGCAGGACAGGGGGGACCGGGGAGCTGTTTTTT